These T cell receptor beta chains were read from a single sample in a study of shared clonotypes between healthy human individuals. Sequenced by immunoSEQ multiplex PCR; TCRdb stores in-frame clones only, minus some. Of over 400,000 clones listed, about 84% are singletons. The sequenced material came from PBMCs. These TCRs come from a woman aged 40 to 50 in good health. Some clones in this sample may be carry-over from other donors' samples. Each CDR3 is given with its conserved first and last residue. The D gene is left open where the match is weak.

J: TRBJ2-2; V: TRBV7-3; D: -; CDR3: CASSLMASVNTGELFF; DNA: TGTGCCAGCAGCTTAATGGCTAGCGTTAACACCGGGGAGCTGTTTTTT
J: TRBJ2-3; V: TRBV4-3; D: -; CDR3: CASSQDYRVRSDTQYF; DNA: TGCGCCAGCAGCCAAGATTATCGGGTCAGGTCAGATACGCAGTATTTT
J: TRBJ2-3; V: TRBV11-2; D: -; CDR3: CASSLGTDTQYF; DNA: TGTGCCAGCAGCCTAGGCACAGATACGCAGTATTTT
J: TRBJ2-7; V: TRBV5-8; D: TRBD1; CDR3: CASSSGTVYYEQYF; DNA: TGTGCCAGCAGCTCCGGGACAGTTTACTACGAGCAGTACTTC
J: TRBJ2-7; V: TRBV5-1; D: -; CDR3: CASTTEVGSSYEQYF; DNA: TGCGCCAGCACCACGGAAGTCGGGAGCTCCTACGAGCAGTACTTC
J: TRBJ2-7; V: TRBV6-1; D: -; CDR3: CASSYRAWEQYF; DNA: TGTGCCAGCAGCTATAGGGCGTGGGAGCAGTACTTC
J: TRBJ2-5; V: TRBV4-3; D: -; CDR3: CASSQGSQPRGAQYF; DNA: TGCGCCAGCAGCCAAGGTTCCCAACCCAGGGGGGCCCAGTACTTC
J: TRBJ2-1; V: TRBV30; D: -; CDR3: CAWSVEGYNEQFF; DNA: TGTGCCTGGAGTGTCGAGGGGTATAATGAGCAGTTCTTC
J: TRBJ2-5; V: TRBV5-3; D: TRBD1; CDR3: CASSDRGRGTETQYF; DNA: TGTGCCAGCAGCGACAGGGGCCGGGGTACAGAGACCCAGTACTTC
J: TRBJ2-2; V: TRBV7-6; D: -; CDR3: CASKQSNTGELFF; DNA: TGTGCCAGCAAACAGTCGAACACCGGGGAGCTGTTTTTT
J: TRBJ1-1; V: TRBV5-1; D: TRBD1; CDR3: CASSLELGTVNTEAFF; DNA: TGCGCCAGCAGCTTGGAACTGGGGACAGTGAACACTGAAGCTTTCTTT
J: TRBJ2-1; V: TRBV19; D: TRBD2; CDR3: CASTTSGRGEQFF; DNA: TGTGCCAGTACGACTAGCGGGAGGGGTGAGCAGTTCTTC
J: TRBJ2-2; V: TRBV6-6; D: -; CDR3: CASAWLDTGELFF; DNA: TGTGCCAGCGCATGGTTGGACACCGGGGAGCTGTTTTTT